A selection of T cell receptor beta chains follows, all from one sample in a study of cytomegalovirus exposure and HLA in healthy donors. Profiling relied on immunoSEQ multiplex PCR, and the TCRdb table lists in-frame clones only, not all of them. The data show approximately 190,000 clones, under 70% seen once. Material: PBMCs. These TCRs come from a man between 40 and 49 years old in good health and CMV-seropositive. Both conserved end residues are part of each CDR3. A D gene is named only where the DNA matches it firmly. The size of a clone is reported for some rows only, either as once, few or many, or as a class for expanded clones.

V gene	CDR3 length	D gene	clone size	J gene	CDR3 protein	CDR3 DNA
TRBV18	13	TRBD1	few	TRBJ2-1	CASSPSGGGEQFF	TGTGCCAGCTCACCATCAGGGGGCGGGGAGCAGTTCTTC
TRBV19	14	NA	NA	TRBJ2-5	CASSMVGRQETQYF	TGTGCCAGTAGTATGGTTGGCAGGCAAGAGACCCAGTACTTC
TRBV6-5	14	NA	NA	TRBJ1-3	CASSLTGSGNTIYF	TGTGCCAGCAGTTTGACAGGCTCTGGAAACACCATATATTTT
TRBV27	13	TRBD1	NA	TRBJ2-1	CASSWTGGNEQFF	TGTGCCAGCAGTTGGACAGGGGGGAATGAGCAGTTCTTC
TRBV19	17	TRBD1	NA	TRBJ1-6	CASSTGTGRLGDSPLHF	TGTGCCAGTAGTACCGGGACAGGGCGTTTGGGGGATTCACCCCTCCACTTT
TRBV6-5	14	NA	NA	TRBJ2-1	CASSPQGGYNEQFF	TGTGCCAGCAGTCCGCAGGGGGGCTACAATGAGCAGTTCTTC
TRBV25-1	15	NA	NA	TRBJ1-6	CASSRRGLNNSPLHF	TGTGCCAGCAGTAGGAGGGGCTTAAACAATTCACCCCTCCACTTT
TRBV7-9	12	NA	NA	TRBJ2-3	CASSFLSDTQYF	TGTGCCAGCAGCTTCCTGTCAGATACGCAGTATTTT
TRBV7-2	15	TRBD2	once	TRBJ2-1	CASSSRTSGDNEQFF	TGTGCCAGCAGCTCCAGGACTAGCGGGGACAATGAGCAGTTCTTC
TRBV18	13	NA	few	TRBJ2-7	CASSKGAGDEQYF	TGTGCCAGCTCAAAAGGGGCTGGAGACGAGCAGTACTTC
TRBV5-1	13	NA	NA	TRBJ1-1	CASSFNTNTAAFF	TGCGCCAGCAGCTTTAACACTAACACTGCAGCTTTCTTT
TRBV4-2	16	TRBD1	few	TRBJ2-7	CASSQDLTGGSYEQYF	TGTGCCAGCAGCCAAGATCTGACAGGGGGCAGTTACGAGCAGTACTTC
TRBV10-2	15	NA	NA	TRBJ2-3	CASSETQLLVNTQYF	TGCGCCAGCAGTGAGACACAGCTCCTTGTAAATACGCAGTATTTT
TRBV5-6	16	NA	NA	TRBJ2-7	CASSSNPSVPSYEQYF	TGTGCCAGCAGCTCTAACCCCTCCGTTCCCTCCTACGAGCAGTACTTC
TRBV9	15	NA	NA	TRBJ1-1	CASSGSPGMNTEAFF	TGTGCCAGCAGCGGATCGCCAGGGATGAACACTGAAGCTTTCTTT
TRBV7-9	12	NA	NA	TRBJ2-2	CSSSFETGELFF	TGTTCCAGCAGCTTCGAGACCGGGGAGCTGTTTTTT